This TCR beta chain was captured in a study of type 1 and type 2 diabetes patients. The CDR3 has 16 residues. Trimming took 0 bases from V and 2 from J, leaving 14 bases between them. The V gene's germline CDR1 is MGHRA and CDR2 YSYEKL. In this sample, this clonotype turned up once. Amplification started from genomic DNA. A primer set of 30 forward and 13 reverse primers amplified the CDR3. TCRdb ran MiXCR on the multiplex PCR reads and lists one entry per CDR3 protein. The profile shows about 270,000 distinct CDR3 sequences, around 47% of them singletons. Sequencing was carried out using peripheral blood mononuclear cells (PBMCs). The clonotype originates from a man aged 18 to 30 with type 2 diabetes. The gene calls are TRBV4-1 and TRBJ2-7; D not certain. The DNA for the CDR3 is TGCGCCAGCAGCCAAGAATTTCGGATGGGAACCTACGAGCAGTACTTC. This encodes CASSQEFRMGTYEQYF.